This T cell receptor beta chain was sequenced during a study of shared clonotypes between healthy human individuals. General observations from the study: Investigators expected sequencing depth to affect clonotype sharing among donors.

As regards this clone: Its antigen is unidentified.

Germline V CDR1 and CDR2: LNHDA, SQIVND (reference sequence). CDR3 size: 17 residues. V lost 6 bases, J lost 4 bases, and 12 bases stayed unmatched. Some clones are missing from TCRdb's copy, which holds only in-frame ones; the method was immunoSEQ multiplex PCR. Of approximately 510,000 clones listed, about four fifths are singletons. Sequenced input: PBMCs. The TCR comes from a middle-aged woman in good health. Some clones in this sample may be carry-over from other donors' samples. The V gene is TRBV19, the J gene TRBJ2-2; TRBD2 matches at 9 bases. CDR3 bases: TGTGCCAGTAGCGCTCAATTTTGGCGGGAGGGCACCGGGGAGCTGTTTTTT. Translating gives CASSAQFWREGTGELFF.